There are many counts of the clone carrying this T cell receptor (beta chain). The antigen is not known. The read finishes 3 residues shy of the CDR3 end, and the germline J gene is used to complete it. These data originate in a study of T cell clonality in common variable immunodeficiency. Study-level points and caveats: CVID subjects showed higher TCRbeta clonality than healthy controls.

Clones were read by immunoSEQ multiplex PCR, and TCRdb kept only the in-frame ones, dropping some. Found here are fewer than 75,000 clones, no singletons; the ten largest cover roughly 1.6%. CDR3 length equals 14 residues. In germline, CDR1 is SGHNT, CDR2 YYREEE (reference sequence). After removal of 5 bases from V and 2 bases from J, the junction contained 5 bases not matched to a gene. The rearrangement joins TRBV5-4 to TRBJ2-3, with 7 bases that match TRBD1. The TCR sequence derives from a person between 18 and 75 years old in good health. What was sequenced was peripheral blood mononuclear cells. The sequenced CDR3 bases are TGTGCCAGCAGGTCAGGGGGATACACAGATACG. This encodes CASRSGGYTDT. Given in full, the CDR3 is CASRSGGYTDTQYF. The complete variable domain, with remaining parts taken from reference TRBV5-4 and TRBJ2-3, reads ETGVTQSPTHLIKTRGQQVTLRCSSQSGHNTVSWYQQALGQGPQFIFQYYREEENGRGNFPPRFSGLQFPNYSSELNVNALELDDSALYLCASRSGGYTDTQYFGPGTRLTVL.